Listed below are T cell receptor beta chains from one sample, sequenced in a study of blood T cells in healthy people across ages. TCRdb processed the 5' RACE reads anew with MiXCR; each CDR3 protein has one entry. Of 1.5 million to 2 million distinct CDR3 sequences listed, about 32% are singletons. The sequencing sample was made of blood. The receptors shown here come from a woman younger than 45 in good health. Each CDR3 is given with its conserved first and last residue. The order of the fields is D gene, J gene, clone size, V gene, CDR3 DNA, CDR3 protein. The D gene is left open where the match is weak. Size is stated for part of the rows, as once, few or many counts, or as a class when the clone is expanded.

d_gene: .
j_gene: TRBJ1-2
abundance: .
v_gene: TRBV12-3/TRBV12-4
CDR3nt: TGTGCCAGCAGTCGGGTCCAGACGTTCTATGGCTACACCTTC
CDR3aa: CASSRVQTFYGYTF

d_gene: .
j_gene: TRBJ2-7
abundance: .
v_gene: TRBV20-1
CDR3nt: TGCAGTGCTAGATCCGGGACTCCCACCTCCTACGAGCAGTACTTC
CDR3aa: CSARSGTPTSYEQYF

d_gene: .
j_gene: TRBJ2-1
abundance: many
v_gene: TRBV13
CDR3nt: TGTGCCAGCAGCTTATCCGGGACTCTGTTCTTC
CDR3aa: CASSLSGTLFF

d_gene: .
j_gene: TRBJ2-1
abundance: .
v_gene: TRBV24-1
CDR3nt: TGTGCCACCAGTGATTGGACCACCTACAATGAGCAGTTCTTC
CDR3aa: CATSDWTTYNEQFF

d_gene: .
j_gene: TRBJ1-5
abundance: few
v_gene: TRBV28
CDR3nt: TGTGCCAGCAGTTGCCAGAGCAGGGGCTTGAATCAGCCCCAGCATTTT
CDR3aa: CASSCQSRGLNQPQHF

d_gene: .
j_gene: TRBJ1-1
abundance: once
v_gene: TRBV27
CDR3nt: TGTGCCAGCAGTTTGTTTGCCCGGTGGGAGGCTGAAGCTTTCTTT
CDR3aa: CASSLFARWEAEAFF

d_gene: TRBD2
j_gene: TRBJ2-3
abundance: .
v_gene: TRBV2
CDR3nt: TGTGCCAGCAGTGAACTGATAGCGGGAAGGACAGATACGCAGTATTTT
CDR3aa: CASSELIAGRTDTQYF

d_gene: .
j_gene: TRBJ2-2
abundance: few
v_gene: TRBV29-1
CDR3nt: TGCAGCGTGAGGGAGCTTTACACCGGGGAGCTGTTTTTT
CDR3aa: CSVRELYTGELFF

d_gene: .
j_gene: TRBJ1-5
abundance: .
v_gene: TRBV2
CDR3nt: TGTGCCAGCACGGGCTCGGGGGGAAGTAGCAATCAGCCCCAGCATTTT
CDR3aa: CASTGSGGSSNQPQHF

d_gene: .
j_gene: TRBJ2-7
abundance: few
v_gene: TRBV27
CDR3nt: TGTGCCGCGGGTCTCTACGAGCAGTACTTC
CDR3aa: CAAGLYEQYF